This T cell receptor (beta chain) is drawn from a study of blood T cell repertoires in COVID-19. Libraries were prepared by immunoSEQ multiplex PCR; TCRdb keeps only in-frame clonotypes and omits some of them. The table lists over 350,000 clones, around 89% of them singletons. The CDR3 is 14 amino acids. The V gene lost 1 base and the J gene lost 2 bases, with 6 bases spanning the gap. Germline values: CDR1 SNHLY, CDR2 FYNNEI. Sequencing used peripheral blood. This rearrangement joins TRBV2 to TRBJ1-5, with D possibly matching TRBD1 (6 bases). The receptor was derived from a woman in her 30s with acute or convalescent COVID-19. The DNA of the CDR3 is TGTGCCAGCAGTGAAGGGGGGCGCAATCAGCCCCAGCATTTT. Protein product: CASSEGGRNQPQHF.